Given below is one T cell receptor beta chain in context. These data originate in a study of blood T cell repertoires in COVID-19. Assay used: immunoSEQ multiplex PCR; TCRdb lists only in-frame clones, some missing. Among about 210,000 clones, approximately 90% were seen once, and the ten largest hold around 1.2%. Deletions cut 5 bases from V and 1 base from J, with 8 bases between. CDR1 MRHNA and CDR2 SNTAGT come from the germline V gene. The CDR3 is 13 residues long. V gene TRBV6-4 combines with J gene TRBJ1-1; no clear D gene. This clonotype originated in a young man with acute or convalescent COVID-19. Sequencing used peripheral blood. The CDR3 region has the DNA TGTGCCAGCAGTAAGCAGGCGAACACTGAAGCTTTCTTT. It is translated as CASSKQANTEAFF.